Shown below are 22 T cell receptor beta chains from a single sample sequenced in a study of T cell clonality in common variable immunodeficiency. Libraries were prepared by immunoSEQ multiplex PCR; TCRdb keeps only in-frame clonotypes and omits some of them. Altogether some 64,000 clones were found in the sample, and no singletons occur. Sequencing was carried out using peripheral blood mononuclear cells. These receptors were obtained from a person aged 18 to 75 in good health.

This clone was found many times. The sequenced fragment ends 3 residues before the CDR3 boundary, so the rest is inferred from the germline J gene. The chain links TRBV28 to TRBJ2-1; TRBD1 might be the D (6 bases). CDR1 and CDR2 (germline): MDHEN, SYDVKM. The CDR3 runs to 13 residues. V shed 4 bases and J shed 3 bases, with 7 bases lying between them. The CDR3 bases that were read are TGTGCCAGCAGTTCACAGGGCTACAATGAG. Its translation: CASSSQGYNE. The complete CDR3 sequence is CASSSQGYNEQFF. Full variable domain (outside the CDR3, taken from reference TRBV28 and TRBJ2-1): DVKVTQSSRYLVKRTGEKVFLECVQDMDHENMFWYRQDPGLGLRLIYFSYDVKMKEKGDIPEGYSVSREKKERFSLILESASTNQTSMYLCASSSQGYNEQFFGPGTRLTVL.

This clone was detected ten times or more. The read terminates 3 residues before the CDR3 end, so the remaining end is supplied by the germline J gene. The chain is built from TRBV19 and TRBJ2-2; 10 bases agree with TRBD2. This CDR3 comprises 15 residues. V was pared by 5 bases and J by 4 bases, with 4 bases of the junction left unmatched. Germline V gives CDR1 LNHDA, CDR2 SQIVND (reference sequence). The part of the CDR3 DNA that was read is TGTGCCAGTAGTCTCACTAGCGGGGTCACCGGGGAG. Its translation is CASSLTSGVTGE. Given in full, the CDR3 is CASSLTSGVTGELFF. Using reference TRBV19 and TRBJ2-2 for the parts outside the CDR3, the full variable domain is DGGITQSPKYLFRKEGQNVTLSCEQNLNHDAMYWYRQDPGQGLRLIYYSQIVNDFQKGDIAEGYSVSREKKESFPLTVTSAQKNPTAFYLCASSLTSGVTGELFFGEGSRLTVL.

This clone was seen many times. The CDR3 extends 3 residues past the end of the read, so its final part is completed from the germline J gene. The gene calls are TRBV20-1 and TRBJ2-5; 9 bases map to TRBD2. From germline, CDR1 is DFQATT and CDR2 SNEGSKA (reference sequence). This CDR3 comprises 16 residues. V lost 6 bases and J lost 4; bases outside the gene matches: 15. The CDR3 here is CSATSDPAGGGETQYF. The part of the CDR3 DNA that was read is TGCAGTGCGACCTCCGACCCAGCGGGAGGCGGAGAGACC.

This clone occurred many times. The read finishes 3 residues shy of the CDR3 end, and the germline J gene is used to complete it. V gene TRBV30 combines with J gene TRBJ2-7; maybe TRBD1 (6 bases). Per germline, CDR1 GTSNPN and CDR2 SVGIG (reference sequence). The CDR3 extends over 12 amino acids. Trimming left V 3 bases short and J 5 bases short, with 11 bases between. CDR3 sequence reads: CAWSTGFDEQYF. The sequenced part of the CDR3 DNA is TGTGCCTGGAGCACAGGGTTCGACGAG.

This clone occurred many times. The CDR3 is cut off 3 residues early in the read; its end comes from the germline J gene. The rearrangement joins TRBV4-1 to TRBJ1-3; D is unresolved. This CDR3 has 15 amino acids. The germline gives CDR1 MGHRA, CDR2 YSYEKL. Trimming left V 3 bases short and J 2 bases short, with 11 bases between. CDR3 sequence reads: CASSQGSLTGNTIYF. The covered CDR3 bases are TGCGCCAGCAGCCAGGGCAGTCTGACTGGAAACACC.

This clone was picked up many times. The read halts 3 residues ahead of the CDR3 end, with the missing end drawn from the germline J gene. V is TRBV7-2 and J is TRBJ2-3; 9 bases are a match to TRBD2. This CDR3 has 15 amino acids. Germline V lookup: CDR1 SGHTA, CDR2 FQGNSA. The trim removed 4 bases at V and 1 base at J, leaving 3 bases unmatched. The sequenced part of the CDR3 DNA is TGTGCCAGCAGCTGGGGACTAGCAGGCACAGATACG. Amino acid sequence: CASSWGLAGTDT. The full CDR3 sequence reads CASSWGLAGTDTQYF.

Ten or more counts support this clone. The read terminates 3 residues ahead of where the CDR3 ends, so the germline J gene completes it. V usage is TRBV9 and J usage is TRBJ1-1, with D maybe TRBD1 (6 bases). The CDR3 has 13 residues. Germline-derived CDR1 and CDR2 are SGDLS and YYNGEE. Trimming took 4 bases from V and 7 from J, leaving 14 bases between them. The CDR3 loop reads CASSPRWGLEAFF. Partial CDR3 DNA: TGTGCCAGCAGCCCCAGGTGGGGGCTTGAA.

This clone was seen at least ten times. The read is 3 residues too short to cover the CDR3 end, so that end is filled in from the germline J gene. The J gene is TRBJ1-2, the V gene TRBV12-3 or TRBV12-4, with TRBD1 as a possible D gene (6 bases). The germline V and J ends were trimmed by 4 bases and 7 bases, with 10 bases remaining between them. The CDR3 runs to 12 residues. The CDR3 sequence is CASSYRDGGYTF. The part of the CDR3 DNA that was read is TGTGCCAGCAGTTACAGGGACGGTGGC.

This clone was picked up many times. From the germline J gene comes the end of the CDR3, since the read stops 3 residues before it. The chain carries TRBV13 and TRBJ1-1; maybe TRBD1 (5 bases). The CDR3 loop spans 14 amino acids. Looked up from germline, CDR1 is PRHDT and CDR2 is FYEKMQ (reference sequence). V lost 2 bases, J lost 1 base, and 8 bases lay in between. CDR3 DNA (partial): TGTGCCAGCAGCTTACGAGGGGAGAACACTGAA. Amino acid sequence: CASSLRGENTE. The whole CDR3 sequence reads CASSLRGENTEAFF. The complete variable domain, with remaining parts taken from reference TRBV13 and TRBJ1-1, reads AAGVIQSPRHLIKEKRETATLKCYPIPRHDTVYWYQQGPGQDPQFLISFYEKMQSDKGSIPDRFSAQQFSDYHSELNMSSLELGDSALYFCASSLRGENTEAFFGQGTRLTVV.

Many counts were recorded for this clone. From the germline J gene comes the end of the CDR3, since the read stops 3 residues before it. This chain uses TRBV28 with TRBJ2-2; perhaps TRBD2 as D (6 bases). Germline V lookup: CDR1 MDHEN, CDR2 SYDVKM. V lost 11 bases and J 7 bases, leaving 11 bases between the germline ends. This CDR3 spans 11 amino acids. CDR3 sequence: CAGGKGGELFF. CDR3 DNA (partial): TGTGCCGGCGGGAAAGGCGGGGAG.

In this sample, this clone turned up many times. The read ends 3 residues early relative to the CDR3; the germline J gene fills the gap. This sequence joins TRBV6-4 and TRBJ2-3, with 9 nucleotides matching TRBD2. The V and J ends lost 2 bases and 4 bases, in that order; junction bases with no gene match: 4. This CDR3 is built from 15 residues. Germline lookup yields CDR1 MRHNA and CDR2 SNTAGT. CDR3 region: CASSDTGLAPDTQYF. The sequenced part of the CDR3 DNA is TGTGCCAGCAGTGACACCGGACTAGCGCCAGATACG.

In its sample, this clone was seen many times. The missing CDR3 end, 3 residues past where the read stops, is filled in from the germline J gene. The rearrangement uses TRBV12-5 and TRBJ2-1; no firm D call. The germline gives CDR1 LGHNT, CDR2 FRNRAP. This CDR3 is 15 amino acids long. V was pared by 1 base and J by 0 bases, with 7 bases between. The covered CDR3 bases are TGTGCTAGTGGTTTGGGTTCCAGCTCCTACAATGAG. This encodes CASGLGSSSYNE. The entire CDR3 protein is CASGLGSSSYNEQFF.

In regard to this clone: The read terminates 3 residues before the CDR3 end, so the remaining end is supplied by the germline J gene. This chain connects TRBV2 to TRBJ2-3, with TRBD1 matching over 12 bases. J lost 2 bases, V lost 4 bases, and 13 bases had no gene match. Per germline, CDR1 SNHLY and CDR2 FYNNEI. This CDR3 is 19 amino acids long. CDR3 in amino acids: CASSASGTGGAGPTDTQYF. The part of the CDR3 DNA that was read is TGTGCCAGCAGTGCTTCCGGGACAGGGGGCGCGGGACCCACAGATACG.

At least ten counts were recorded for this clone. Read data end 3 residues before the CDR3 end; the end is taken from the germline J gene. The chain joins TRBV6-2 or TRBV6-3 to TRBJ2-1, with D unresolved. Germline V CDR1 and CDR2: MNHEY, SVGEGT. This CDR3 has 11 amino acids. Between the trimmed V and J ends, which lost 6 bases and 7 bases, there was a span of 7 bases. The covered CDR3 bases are TGTGCCAGCAGCTACCCAAATGAG. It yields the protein CASSYPNE. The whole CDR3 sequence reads CASSYPNEQFF.

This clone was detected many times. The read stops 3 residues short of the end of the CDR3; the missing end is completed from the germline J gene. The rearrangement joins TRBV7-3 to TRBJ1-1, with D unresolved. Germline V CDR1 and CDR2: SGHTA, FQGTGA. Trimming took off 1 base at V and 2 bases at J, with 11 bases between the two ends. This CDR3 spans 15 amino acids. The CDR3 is CASSLMEGSNTEAFF. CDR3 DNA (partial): TGTGCCAGCAGCTTAATGGAGGGCAGCAACACTGAA. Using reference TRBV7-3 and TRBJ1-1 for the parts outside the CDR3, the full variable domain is GAGVSQTPSNKVTEKGKYVELRCDPISGHTALYWYRQSLGQGPEFLIYFQGTGAADDSGLPNDRFFAVRPEGSVSTLKIQRTERGDSAVYLCASSLMEGSNTEAFFGQGTRLTVV.

The CDR3 reads CASSLEGQPQHF. The sequenced CDR3 bases are TGTGCCAGCAGTTTGGAGGGTCAGCCC. J is TRBJ1-5 and V is TRBV19; D remains ambiguous. The read ends 3 residues before the CDR3 terminus; that terminus is restored from the germline J gene. CDR3 length: 12 residues. V gave up 9 bases and J gave up 6 bases, with 12 bases separating them. The germline V gene encodes CDR1 LNHDA and CDR2 SQIVND (reference sequence). Combining the CDR3 with reference TRBV19 and TRBJ1-5 gives the whole variable domain DGGITQSPKYLFRKEGQNVTLSCEQNLNHDAMYWYRQDPGQGLRLIYYSQIVNDFQKGDIAEGYSVSREKKESFPLTVTSAQKNPTAFYLCASSLEGQPQHFGDGTRLSIL.

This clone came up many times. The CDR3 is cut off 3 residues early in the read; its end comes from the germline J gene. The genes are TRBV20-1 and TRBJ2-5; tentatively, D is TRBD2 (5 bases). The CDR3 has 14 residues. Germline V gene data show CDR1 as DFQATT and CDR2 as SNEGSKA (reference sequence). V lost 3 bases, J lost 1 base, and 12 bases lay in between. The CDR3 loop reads CSASPDSFQETQYF. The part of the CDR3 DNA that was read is TGCAGTGCTAGCCCGGACTCCTTCCAAGAGACC.

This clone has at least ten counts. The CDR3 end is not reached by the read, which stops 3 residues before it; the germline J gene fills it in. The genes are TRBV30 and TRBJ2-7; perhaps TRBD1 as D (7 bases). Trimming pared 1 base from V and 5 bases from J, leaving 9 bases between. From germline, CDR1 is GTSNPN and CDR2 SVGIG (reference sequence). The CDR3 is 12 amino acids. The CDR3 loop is CAWSGRGDEQYF. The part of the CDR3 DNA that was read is TGTGCCTGGAGTGGCAGGGGGGACGAG.

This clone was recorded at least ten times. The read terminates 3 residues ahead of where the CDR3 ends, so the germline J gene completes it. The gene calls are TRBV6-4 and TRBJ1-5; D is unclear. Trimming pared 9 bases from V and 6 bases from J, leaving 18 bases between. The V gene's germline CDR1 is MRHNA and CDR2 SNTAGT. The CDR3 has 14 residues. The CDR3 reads CASFYLPLRQPQHF. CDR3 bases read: TGTGCCAGTTTCTATCTTCCCCTGCGTCAGCCC.

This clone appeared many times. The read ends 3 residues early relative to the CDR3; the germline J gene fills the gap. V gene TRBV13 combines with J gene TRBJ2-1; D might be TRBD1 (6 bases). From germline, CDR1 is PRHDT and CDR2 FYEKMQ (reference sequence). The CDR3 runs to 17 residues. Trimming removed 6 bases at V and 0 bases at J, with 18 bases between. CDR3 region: CASRTRQERSSYNEQFF. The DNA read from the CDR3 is TGTGCCAGCAGAACCCGACAGGAAAGGAGCTCCTACAATGAG.

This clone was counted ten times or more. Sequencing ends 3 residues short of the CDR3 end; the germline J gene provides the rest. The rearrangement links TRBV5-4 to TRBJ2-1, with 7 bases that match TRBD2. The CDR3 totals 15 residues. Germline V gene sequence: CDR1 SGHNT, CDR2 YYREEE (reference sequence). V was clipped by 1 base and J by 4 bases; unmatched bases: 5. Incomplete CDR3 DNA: TGTGCCAGCAGCTTGAGCGGGGATCCTTACAATGAG. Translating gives CASSLSGDPYNE. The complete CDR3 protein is CASSLSGDPYNEQFF.

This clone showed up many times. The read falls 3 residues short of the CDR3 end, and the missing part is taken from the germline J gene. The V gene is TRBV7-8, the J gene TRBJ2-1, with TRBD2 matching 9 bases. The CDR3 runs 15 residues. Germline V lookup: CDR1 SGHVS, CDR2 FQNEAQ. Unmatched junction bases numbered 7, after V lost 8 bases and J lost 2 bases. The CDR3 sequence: CASSYSGRAYNEQFF. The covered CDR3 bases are TGTGCCAGCTCTTATAGCGGGAGAGCCTACAATGAG. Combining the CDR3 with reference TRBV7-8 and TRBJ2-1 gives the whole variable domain GAGVSQSPRYKVAKRGQDVALRCDPISGHVSLFWYQQALGQGPEFLTYFQNEAQLDKSGLPSDRFFAERPEGSVSTLKIQRTQQEDSAVYLCASSYSGRAYNEQFFGPGTRLTVL.